The 25 T cell receptor beta chains listed next were all sequenced from one sample in a study of response to subunit inactivated influenza vaccine. TCRdb redid the calling of the RT-PCR reads with MiXCR, one entry per CDR3 protein. The profile shows hundreds of thousands of distinct CDR3 sequences, about 8% of them singletons. The sequencing used PBMCs from blood, collected around 2 years after vaccination. These receptors came from a man aged 45 to 70 who received an inactivated influenza vaccine.

The rearrangement joins TRBV5-4 to TRBJ2-5; D is ambiguous. The length of the CDR3 is 13 residues. V lost 3 bases, J lost 1 base, and 7 bases lay in between. Germline lookup yields CDR1 SGHNT and CDR2 YYREEE (reference sequence). The CDR3 coding sequence is TGTGCCAGCAGCTGGTCGGCCCAAGAGACCCAGTACTTC. It is translated as CASSWSAQETQYF.

This clonotype was picked up a small number of times. The chain couples TRBV3-1 to TRBJ2-3; 10 bases agree with TRBD2. Germline loops: CDR1 LGHDT, CDR2 YNNKEL (reference sequence). The CDR3 totals 15 residues. Trimming removed 4 bases from V and 3 bases from J; junction bases left unmatched: 4. CDR3 nucleotides: TGTGCCAGCAGCCCGGGGACTAGCGAGACAGATACGCAGTATTTT. Protein sequence: CASSPGTSETDTQYF.

This clonotype was recorded a few times. This clone may be a read error of a much larger clone one base away. The rearrangement joins TRBV5-1 to TRBJ1-1; perhaps TRBD1 as D (6 bases). The V gene's germline CDR1 is SGHRS and CDR2 YFSETQ. This CDR3 spans 15 amino acids. The CDR3: CASSFRASGDTEVFF. CDR3 in DNA: TGCGCCAGCAGCTTCAGGGCGTCCGGGGACACTGAAGTTTTCTTT.

This clonotype was seen many times. V and J are TRBV12-3 or TRBV12-4 and TRBJ2-7; 12 nucleotides agree with TRBD1. The CDR3 is 15 amino acids. Trimming removed 4 bases from V and 5 bases from J; junction bases left unmatched: 6. CDR3 region: CASSWGQGANNEQYF. CDR3 bases: TGTGCCAGCAGTTGGGGACAGGGGGCGAATAACGAGCAGTACTTC.

The rearrangement uses TRBV4-3 and TRBJ2-5; weak D call: TRBD1 (5 bases). This CDR3 is built from 15 residues. Germline V gives CDR1 LGHNA, CDR2 YSLEER. V lost 4 bases, J lost 5 bases, and 17 bases lay in between. CDR3 DNA sequence: TGCGCCAGCAGCCCCCAAGGGGTAAAGGGGGAGACCCAGTACTTC. It specifies CASSPQGVKGETQYF.

This clonotype has just a few counts. This sequence joins TRBV7-9 and TRBJ1-6; D is ambiguous. Trimming took 1 base from V and 8 from J, leaving 12 bases between them. CDR1 SEHNR and CDR2 FQNEAQ come from the germline V gene (reference sequence). The CDR3 is 15 amino acids. As DNA, the CDR3 is TGTGCCAGCAGCTTAGATCCAGTGGGCCATTCACCCCTCCACTTT. Encoded protein: CASSLDPVGHSPLHF. Variable domain in full (rest from reference TRBV7-9 and TRBJ1-6): DTGVSQNPRHKITKRGQNVTFRCDPISEHNRLYWYRQTLGQGPEFLTYFQNEAQLEKSRLLSDRFSAERPKGSFSTLEIQRTEQGDSAMYLCASSLDPVGHSPLHFGNGTRLTVT.

This clonotype was counted many times. V is TRBV10-3 and J is TRBJ2-6; TRBD2 matches at 11 bases. With V trimmed by 4 bases and J by 2 bases, 1 base remained unmatched. The CDR3 extends over 16 amino acids. Germline CDR1 reads ENHRY; CDR2 reads SYGVKD. The CDR3 nucleotides read TGTGCCATCAGTGGGGGACTAGCGGCTGGGGCCAACGTCCTGACTTTC. Translated, it gives CAISGGLAAGANVLTF.

This chain links TRBV6-1 with TRBJ1-5; no firm D call. The CDR3 is 15 residues long. Germline V gene sequence: CDR1 MNHNS, CDR2 SASEGT. With 4 bases removed from V and 3 bases from J, the gap between germline ends came to 13 bases. The chain's CDR3 is CASSALYVFNQPQHF. For the CDR3, the DNA is TGTGCCAGCAGTGCCCTGTATGTTTTCAATCAGCCCCAGCATTTT.

The chain has TRBV4-3 and TRBJ2-1; D remains ambiguous. CDR3 length: 17 residues. The V end lost 2 bases, the J end lost 1 base, and 15 bases lay between the germline ends. Germline CDR1 and CDR2: LGHNA and YSLEER. The CDR3 DNA follows: TGCGCCAGCAGCCAATCAGAGATATTCGGATCCTACAATGAGCAGTTCTTC. Translating it yields CASSQSEIFGSYNEQFF.

This clonotype has a count of ten or more. The chain is built from TRBV25-1 and TRBJ2-2; 9 bases agree with TRBD1. The CDR3 contains 15 residues. J gave up 5 bases and V 5 bases, and 6 bases lay outside the gene matches. The germline gives CDR1 MGHDK, CDR2 SYGVNS. The CDR3 coding sequence is TGTGCCAGCAGTCAGGACAGGGGAGGAACCGGGGAGCTGTTTTTT. It is translated as CASSQDRGGTGELFF.

The chain combines TRBV7-2 with TRBJ2-3, with D possibly being TRBD2 (6 bases). This CDR3 region has 16 residues. Germline loops: CDR1 SGHTA, CDR2 FQGNSA. The V gene lost 0 bases and the J gene lost 2 bases, with 12 bases spanning the gap. CDR3 bases: TGTGCCAGCAGCTTAGCCCCCCGGGGGATCACAGATACGCAGTATTTT. This translates into CASSLAPRGITDTQYF.

There are a few counts of this clonotype. The chain carries TRBV29-1 and TRBJ1-1; perhaps TRBD1 as D (5 bases). V was trimmed by 4 bases and J by 4 bases, leaving 19 bases between them. CDR1 and CDR2 (germline): SQVTM, ANQGSEA. This CDR3 has 15 residues. This CDR3 reads CSVVRVAGVSTEAFF. The CDR3 DNA is TGCAGCGTTGTCCGCGTGGCGGGGGTGAGCACTGAAGCTTTCTTT.

This clonotype was counted only a few times. V gene TRBV12-3 or TRBV12-4 combines with J gene TRBJ2-1, with D uncertain. There are 17 residues in the CDR3. V was clipped by 6 bases and J by 1 base, with 19 bases between them. The CDR3 DNA follows: TGTGCCAGCAGACGCGGTATCCGACGGCTATCCTACAATGAGCAGTTCTTC. It translates to CASRRGIRRLSYNEQFF.

V usage is TRBV27 and J usage is TRBJ2-5; 7 nucleotides line up with TRBD2. Germline CDR1 and CDR2: MNHEY and SMNVEV (reference sequence). This CDR3 contains 14 residues. The junction had 10 bases not matched to a gene; V was cut back by 7 bases and J by 5 bases. The CDR3 spells CASKVGGPFETQYF. The DNA for the CDR3 is TGTGCCAGCAAGGTGGGAGGGCCCTTTGAGACCCAGTACTTC.

The chain uses TRBV5-4 and TRBJ2-2; a possible D gene is TRBD2 (7 bases). Trimming removed 4 bases from V and 4 bases from J, with 17 bases in between. This CDR3 has 16 residues. Germline-derived CDR1 and CDR2 are SGHNT and YYREEE (reference sequence). The CDR3 DNA reads as TGTGCCAGCAGCCGGGGGGCGGGAGTTCCCACCGGGGAGCTGTTTTTT. It specifies CASSRGAGVPTGELFF.

This clonotype was observed a handful of times. This chain connects TRBV27 to TRBJ2-7; D possibly uses TRBD1 or TRBD2 (5 bases each). V was clipped by 3 bases and J by 4 bases, with 16 bases between them. The CDR3 totals 15 residues. Looked up from germline, CDR1 is MNHEY and CDR2 is SMNVEV (reference sequence). The CDR3 spells CASSLAGGPVYEQYF. DNA for the CDR3: TGTGCCAGCAGTTTGGCTGGGGGACCGGTTTACGAGCAGTACTTC.

The gene calls are TRBV9 and TRBJ2-1; the D gene is possibly TRBD1 (5 bases). The ends were cut back, 0 bases at V and 2 bases at J, with 9 bases in the middle. The CDR3 loop spans 15 amino acids. Germline loops: CDR1 SGDLS, CDR2 YYNGEE. The CDR3 region is CASSVDEGAYNEQFF. The CDR3 DNA is TGTGCCAGCAGCGTAGATGAAGGGGCCTACAATGAGCAGTTCTTC.

The table lists this clonotype with a few counts. DNA of the CDR3: TGCGCCAGCAGCCAAGATGAGAGCTCCTACAATGAGCAGTTCTTC. The encoded protein is CASSQDESSYNEQFF. The chain is built from TRBV4-3 and TRBJ2-1; D ambiguous. Trimming left V 0 bases short and J 0 bases short, with 6 bases between. Per germline, CDR1 LGHNA and CDR2 YSLEER. The CDR3 is made up of 15 amino acids.

The table lists this clonotype with many counts. As DNA, the CDR3 is TGTGCCACCAGTGATTTGGACTTCGGGACTACAACACGAACGCAGTATTTT. This gives the protein CATSDLDFGTTTRTQYF. This rearrangement joins TRBV24-1 to TRBJ2-3; 7 nucleotides match TRBD2. From germline, CDR1 is KGHDR and CDR2 SFDVKD. Trimming removed 0 bases from V and 9 bases from J; junction bases left unmatched: 14. CDR3 length: 17 residues.

Many counts were recorded for this clonotype. The gene calls are TRBV10-2 and TRBJ2-1; TRBD2 matches 7 bases. The V and J ends lost 4 bases and 5 bases, in that order; junction bases with no gene match: 5. CDR1 is WSHSY and CDR2 is SAAADI in the germline V gene. This CDR3 has 14 residues. The CDR3 loop is CASSGLAGDNEQFF. The CDR3, as DNA: TGCGCCAGCAGTGGGTTGGCGGGAGACAATGAGCAGTTCTTC.

This clonotype came up many times. The V gene is TRBV6-1, the J gene TRBJ1-5; D ambiguous. Germline V lookup: CDR1 MNHNS, CDR2 SASEGT. The CDR3 consists of 14 residues. The V end was cut by 8 bases, the J end by 6 bases, with 17 bases between. In nucleotides, the CDR3 is TGTGCCAGCGCGCTCGTTGGAGGCATTCAGCCCCAGCATTTT. Amino acid sequence: CASALVGGIQPQHF.

The chain links TRBV2 to TRBJ2-5; no reliable D call. There are 12 residues in the CDR3. Germline CDR1 is SNHLY and CDR2 is FYNNEI. V lost 7 bases, J lost 5 bases, and 11 bases lay in between. The CDR3 DNA reads as TGTGCCAGCAAACAGTTGGGGGAGACCCAGTACTTC. Its protein product is CASKQLGETQYF.

The table lists this clonotype with many counts. This chain links TRBV6-2 or TRBV6-3 with TRBJ2-1; TRBD2 agrees at 9 bases. Losses at the gene ends were 2 bases for V and 5 bases for J; bases not matched to a gene: 10. CDR1 and CDR2 (germline): MNHEY, SVGEGT. The length of the CDR3 is 17 residues. The CDR3 reads CASSYRRGGLQNNEQFF. CDR3 nucleotides: TGTGCCAGCAGTTACCGGCGGGGGGGCCTACAAAACAATGAGCAGTTCTTC.

This clonotype appeared many times. This chain links TRBV4-3 with TRBJ2-3; D not certain. The CDR3 sequence is 17 residues long. Trimming shortened V by 1 base and J by 2 bases, and 16 bases separated the two germline ends. Germline CDR1 LGHNA, CDR2 YSLEER. The CDR3 sequence: CASSQVLVRSYTDTQYF. CDR3 nucleotide sequence: TGCGCCAGCAGCCAAGTTTTAGTCAGATCTTACACAGATACGCAGTATTTT.

The gene calls are TRBV14 and TRBJ2-3, with D possibly being TRBD2 (5 bases). V lost 4 bases, J lost 0 bases, and 11 bases lay in between. Germline V gene sequence: CDR1 SGHDN, CDR2 FVKESK. CDR3 length: 15 amino acids. The CDR3: CASSPGLFSTDTQYF. Written as DNA, the CDR3 is TGTGCCAGCAGCCCTGGACTGTTTAGCACAGATACGCAGTATTTT.